This TCR beta chain was retrieved from a study of blood T cell repertoires in COVID-19. Background on the study: Material from acute and convalescent COVID-19 was sourced from the United States, Italy and Spain.

Per the germline V gene, CDR1 is SGHAT and CDR2 is FQNNGV. V was clipped by 3 bases and J by 2 bases; unmatched bases: 4. The CDR3 totals 15 residues. As handled by the study authors: Amplification with reference gene primers provided the estimates of nucleated cell counts. Repertoires were generated with immunoSEQ multiplex PCR, while TCRdb's copy carries only in-frame clones and drops some. That table is the source of V, J and clone size, and D and trimming were worked out from the DNA. The table has 62,000 or so clones, about 90% seen once. The sequence derives from a human donor in a cohort sampled during active COVID-19. The chain carries TRBV11-2 and TRBJ2-1, with 7 nucleotides matching TRBD1. Source material: peripheral blood. CDR3 coding DNA: TGTGCCAGCAGCTTGGGGACAGTGCCCTACAATGAGCAGTTCTTC. Residues: CASSLGTVPYNEQFF. The complete variable domain, with remaining parts taken from reference TRBV11-2 and TRBJ2-1, reads EAGVAQSPRYKIIEKRQSVAFWCNPISGHATLYWYQQILGQGPKLLIQFQNNGVVDDSQLPKDRFSAERLKGVDSTLKIQPAKLEDSAVYLCASSLGTVPYNEQFFGPGTRLTVL.